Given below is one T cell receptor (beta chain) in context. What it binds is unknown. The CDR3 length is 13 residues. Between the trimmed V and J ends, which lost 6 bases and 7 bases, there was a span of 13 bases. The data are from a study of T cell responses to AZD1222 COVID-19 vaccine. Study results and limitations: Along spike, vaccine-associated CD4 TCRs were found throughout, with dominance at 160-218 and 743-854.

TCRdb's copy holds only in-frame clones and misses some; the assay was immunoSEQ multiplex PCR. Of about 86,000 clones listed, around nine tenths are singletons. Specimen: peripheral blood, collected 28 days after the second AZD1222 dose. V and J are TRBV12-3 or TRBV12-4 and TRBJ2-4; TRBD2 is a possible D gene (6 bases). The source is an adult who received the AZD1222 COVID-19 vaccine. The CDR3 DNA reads TGTGCCAGCAGGTGGGGACTGGACAACATTCAGTACTTC. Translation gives CASRWGLDNIQYF.